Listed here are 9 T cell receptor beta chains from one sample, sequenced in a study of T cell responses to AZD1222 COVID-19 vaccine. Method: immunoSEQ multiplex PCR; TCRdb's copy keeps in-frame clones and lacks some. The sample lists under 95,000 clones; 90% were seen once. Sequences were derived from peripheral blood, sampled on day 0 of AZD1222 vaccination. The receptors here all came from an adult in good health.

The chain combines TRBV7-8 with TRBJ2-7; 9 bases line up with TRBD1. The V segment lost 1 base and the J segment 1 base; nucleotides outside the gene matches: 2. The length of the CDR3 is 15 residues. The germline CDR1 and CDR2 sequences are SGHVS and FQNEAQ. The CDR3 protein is CASSLGGTGSYEQYF. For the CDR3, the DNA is TGTGCCAGCAGCTTAGGCGGGACAGGGTCCTACGAGCAGTACTTC.

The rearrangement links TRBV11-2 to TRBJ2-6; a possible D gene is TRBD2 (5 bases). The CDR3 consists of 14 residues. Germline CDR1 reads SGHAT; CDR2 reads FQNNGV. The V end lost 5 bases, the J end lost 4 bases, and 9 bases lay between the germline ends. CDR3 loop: CASSNSVGANVLTF. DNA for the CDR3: TGTGCCAGCAGCAATAGCGTCGGGGCCAACGTCCTGACTTTC.

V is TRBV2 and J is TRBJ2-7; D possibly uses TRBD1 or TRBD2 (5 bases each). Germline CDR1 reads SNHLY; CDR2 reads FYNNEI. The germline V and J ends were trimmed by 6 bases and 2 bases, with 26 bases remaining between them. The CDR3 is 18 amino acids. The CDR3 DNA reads TGTGCCAGCAGCGAAAGGTCGCTAGCTCAGGGAATCGCCTACGAGCAGTACTTC. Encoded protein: CASSERSLAQGIAYEQYF.

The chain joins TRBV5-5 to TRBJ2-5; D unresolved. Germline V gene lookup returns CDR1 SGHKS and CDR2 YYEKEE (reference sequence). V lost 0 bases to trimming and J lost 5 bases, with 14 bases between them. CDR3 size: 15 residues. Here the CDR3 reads CASSLGVGPGETQYF. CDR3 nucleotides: TGTGCCAGCAGCTTGGGTGTAGGGCCCGGGGAGACCCAGTACTTC.

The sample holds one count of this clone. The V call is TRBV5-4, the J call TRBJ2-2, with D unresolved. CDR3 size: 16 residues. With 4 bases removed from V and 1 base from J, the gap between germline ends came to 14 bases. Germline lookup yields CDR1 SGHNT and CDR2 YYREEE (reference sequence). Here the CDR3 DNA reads TGTGCCAGCAGCCCCCGTTCTGGGGTGAACACCGGGGAGCTGTTTTTT. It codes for CASSPRSGVNTGELFF.

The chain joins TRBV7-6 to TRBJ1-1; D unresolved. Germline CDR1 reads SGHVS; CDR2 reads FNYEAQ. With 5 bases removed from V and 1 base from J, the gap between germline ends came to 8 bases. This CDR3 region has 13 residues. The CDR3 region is CASSADRNTEAFF. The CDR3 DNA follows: TGTGCCAGCAGCGCAGATCGGAACACTGAAGCTTTCTTT.

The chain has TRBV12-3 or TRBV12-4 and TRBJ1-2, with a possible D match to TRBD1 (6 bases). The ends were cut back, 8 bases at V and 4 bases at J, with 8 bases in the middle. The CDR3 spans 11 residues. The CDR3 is CASQGPYGYTF. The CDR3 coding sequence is TGTGCCAGCCAGGGGCCCTATGGCTACACCTTC.

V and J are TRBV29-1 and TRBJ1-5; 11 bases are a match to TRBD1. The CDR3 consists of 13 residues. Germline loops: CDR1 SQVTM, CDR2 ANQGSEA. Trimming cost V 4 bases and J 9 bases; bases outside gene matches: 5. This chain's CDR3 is CSVVGTGGTPQHF. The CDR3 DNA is TGCAGCGTTGTTGGGACAGGGGGGACGCCCCAGCATTTT.

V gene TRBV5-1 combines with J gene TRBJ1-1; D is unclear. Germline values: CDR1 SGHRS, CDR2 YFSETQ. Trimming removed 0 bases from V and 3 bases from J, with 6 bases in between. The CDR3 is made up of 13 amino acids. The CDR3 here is CASSLVQHTEAFF. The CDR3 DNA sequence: TGCGCCAGCAGCTTGGTACAGCACACTGAAGCTTTCTTT.